Listed here are 10 T cell receptor beta chains from one sample, sequenced in a study of control samples from healthy donors and cancer patients. Produced via immunoSEQ multiplex PCR; TCRdb's table is partial and in-frame only. This sample has under 140,000 clones, with approximately 87% found just once. Sequenced input: PBMCs. The receptors stem from an older woman with lung cancer.

V usage is TRBV4-2 and J usage is TRBJ2-1; 11 bases fit TRBD1. The trim removed 3 bases at V and 6 bases at J, leaving 4 bases unmatched. Germline V gene lookup returns CDR1 LGHNA and CDR2 YNFKEQ. The CDR3 is 15 residues long. In DNA form, the CDR3 reads TGTGCCAGCAGCCAGGCGGGACAGGGGGGCAATGAGCAGTTCTTC. This codes for CASSQAGQGGNEQFF.

The CDR3 bases are TGTGCCAGCAGTTACGCGACAGGGTCCTATGGCTACACCTTC. As protein: CASSYATGSYGYTF. The V and J genes are TRBV6-5 and TRBJ1-2; TRBD1 agrees at 7 bases. The CDR3 totals 14 residues. CDR1 is MNHEY and CDR2 is SVGAGI in the germline V gene. The J segment lost 4 bases and the V segment lost 2 bases, leaving 4 bases of the junction unmatched.

This clone occurred a few times. The J gene is TRBJ1-1, the V gene TRBV6-5; D is undetermined. This CDR3 is built from 14 residues. V was cut by 0 bases and J by 5 bases, with 10 bases left in between. Germline V gives CDR1 MNHEY, CDR2 SVGAGI. The CDR3 here is CASSYSDGETEAFF. The CDR3 DNA follows: TGTGCCAGCAGTTACTCGGACGGAGAGACTGAAGCTTTCTTT.

The V call is TRBV30, the J call TRBJ2-1; D possibly corresponds to TRBD2 (6 bases). CDR1 GTSNPN and CDR2 SVGIG come from the germline V gene (reference sequence). CDR3 length equals 14 residues. The ends were cut back, 2 bases at V and 8 bases at J, with 16 bases in the middle. The CDR3 loop reads CAWSRGTWEDEQFF. The CDR3 coding sequence is TGTGCCTGGAGTAGAGGGACGTGGGAGGATGAGCAGTTCTTC.

The gene calls are TRBV3-1 (or the pseudogene TRBV3-2) and TRBJ2-5, with D unclear. CDR3 size: 12 residues. V was trimmed by 2 bases and J by 5 bases, leaving 6 bases between them. In germline, CDR1 is LGHDT, CDR2 YNNKEL (reference sequence). The CDR3 coding sequence is TGTGCCAGCAGCCAAATAGTGGAGACCCAGTACTTC. It codes for CASSQIVETQYF.

This clone was observed a single time. The chain is built from TRBV19 and TRBJ1-3; D gene unclear. V dropped 6 bases and J dropped 0 bases, with 12 bases sitting between them. CDR1 is LNHDA, CDR2 SQIVND, per germline (reference sequence). The CDR3 contains 15 residues. As DNA, the CDR3 is TGTGCCAGTAGCCCCCTGAGGACCTCTGGAAACACCATATATTTT. This gives the protein CASSPLRTSGNTIYF.

This clone was counted once. V gene TRBV5-4 combines with J gene TRBJ1-4; 8 bases line up with TRBD1. The V segment lost 1 base and the J segment 8 bases; nucleotides outside the gene matches: 1. Germline CDR1 reads SGHNT; CDR2 reads YYREEE (reference sequence). The CDR3 runs to 13 residues. CDR3 coding DNA: TGTGCCAGCAGCTTGACAGGGGGAGAAAAACTGTTTTTT. It is translated as CASSLTGGEKLFF.

The chain has TRBV29-1 and TRBJ2-1; TRBD1 matches at 7 bases. The germline CDR1 and CDR2 sequences are SQVTM and ANQGSEA. The ends lost 6 bases at V and 7 bases at J; junction bases unmatched: 6. This CDR3 region has 12 residues. CDR3 amino acids: CSVQRDRNEQFF. CDR3 DNA: TGCAGCGTCCAACGGGACAGAAATGAGCAGTTCTTC.

The rearrangement uses TRBV7-3 and TRBJ2-5, with D perhaps matching TRBD1 or TRBD2 (5 bases each). There are 13 residues in the CDR3. Germline CDR1 reads SGHTA; CDR2 reads FQGTGA. The ends were cut back, 5 bases at V and 2 bases at J, with 9 bases in the middle. The CDR3 region is CASSLEGQETQYF. CDR3 DNA: TGTGCCAGCAGCCTAGAGGGGCAAGAGACCCAGTACTTC.

The rearrangement uses TRBV6-5 and TRBJ2-3; TRBD1 matches 11 bases. The germline V gene encodes CDR1 MNHEY and CDR2 SVGAGI. Trimming took 8 bases from V and 7 from J; bases not matched to a gene: 5. CDR3 length: 13 residues. The CDR3 reads CASRWTGGNTQYF. The CDR3 DNA sequence: TGTGCCAGCCGATGGACAGGGGGCAATACGCAGTATTTT.